The 31 T cell receptor beta chains listed next were all sequenced from one sample in a study of T-cell memory formation after mild COVID-19. MiXCR, applied by TCRdb to the 5' RACE reads, yields one record per CDR3 protein. The sample has approximately 28,000 distinct CDR3 sequences; roughly 12% are singletons. Sequencing was carried out using PBMCs or a T cell subset sorted from them (not recorded which). The receptors come from an adult woman who had mild COVID-19 (a few samples of this study predate the infection). Cell type and time point are not known.

The sample holds many counts of this clonotype. V and J are TRBV6-5 and TRBJ2-2, with a weak D call TRBD1 (6 bases). This CDR3 region has 15 residues. In germline, CDR1 is MNHEY, CDR2 SVGAGI. V lost 7 bases and J lost 5, with 17 bases in between. The CDR3 here is CASKGLRGSTGELFF. The CDR3 nucleotides are TGTGCCAGCAAGGGGCTAAGGGGGTCGACCGGGGAGCTGTTTTTT.

The table lists this clonotype with many counts. The DNA of the CDR3 is TGTGCCAGCAGGCTGAAGGACAGGGACGAGACCCAGTACTTC. It encodes CASRLKDRDETQYF. The gene calls are TRBV12-3 or TRBV12-4 and TRBJ2-5; the match to TRBD1 covers 8 bases. This CDR3 spans 14 amino acids. V trimming: 6 bases; J trimming: 5 bases; junction bases outside the gene matches: 8.

The sample holds many counts of this clonotype. The chain combines TRBV29-1 with TRBJ2-1; TRBD1 agrees at 7 bases. V lost 6 bases to trimming and J lost 1 base; unmatched junction nucleotides: 6. Per the germline V gene, CDR1 is SQVTM and CDR2 is ANQGSEA. The CDR3 is 14 amino acids. CDR3 DNA sequence: TGCAGCGTGGATGACAGGGCTTCCTACAATGAGCAGTTCTTC. It yields the protein CSVDDRASYNEQFF.

This clonotype was seen ten or more times. This chain joins TRBV5-1 and TRBJ2-5, with TRBD2 as a possible D gene (6 bases). CDR3 length equals 16 residues. V lost 1 base and J lost 2, with 15 bases in between. Germline V gene sequence: CDR1 SGHRS, CDR2 YFSETQ. The CDR3 here is CASSLNKAGSQETQYF. Written as DNA, the CDR3 is TGCGCCAGCAGCTTGAATAAGGCGGGATCTCAAGAGACCCAGTACTTC.

In this sample, this clonotype turned up many times. The V and J genes are TRBV5-4 and TRBJ2-4; D is uncertain. Germline assignment: CDR1 SGHNT and CDR2 YYREEE (reference sequence). V dropped 0 bases and J dropped 3 bases, with 10 bases sitting between them. The CDR3 covers 15 residues. Here the CDR3 DNA reads TGTGCCAGCAGCTTGGATGTAGGCGTCAAAAACATTCAGTACTTC. This translates into CASSLDVGVKNIQYF.

In this sample, this clonotype turned up many times. This chain links TRBV20-1 with TRBJ2-7; 9 bases agree with TRBD1. Trimming cost V 3 bases and J 7 bases; bases outside gene matches: 7. The V gene's germline CDR1 is DFQATT and CDR2 SNEGSKA (reference sequence). This CDR3 has 13 amino acids. CDR3 bases: TGCAGTGCTAGTACCGGGACAGGGTTGGAGCAGTACTTC. It is translated as CSASTGTGLEQYF.

The chain couples TRBV4-1 to TRBJ2-3; D possibly corresponds to TRBD2 (6 bases). V lost 0 bases to trimming and J lost 1 base, with 8 bases between them. The CDR3 consists of 15 residues. Per germline, CDR1 MGHRA and CDR2 YSYEKL. The CDR3, as DNA: TGCGCCAGCAGCCAAGATCCGGGGGGCACAGATACGCAGTATTTT. Amino acids: CASSQDPGGTDTQYF.

This clonotype showed up many times. The rearrangement joins TRBV27 to TRBJ2-3; D is unresolved. CDR1 MNHEY and CDR2 SMNVEV come from the germline V gene (reference sequence). The CDR3 totals 15 residues. V was clipped by 7 bases and J by 4 bases, with 18 bases between them. For the CDR3, the DNA is TGTGCCAGCAAGGTCCCGTACAGAACCCCAGATACGCAGTATTTT. Its protein product is CASKVPYRTPDTQYF.

This clonotype appeared many times. The chain uses TRBV11-2 and TRBJ2-2; D call uncertain. This CDR3 is built from 13 residues. Trimming removed 6 bases from V and 0 bases from J, with 5 bases in between. Germline CDR1 SGHAT, CDR2 FQNNGV. The CDR3 region is CASSRTNTGELFF. The CDR3 DNA is TGTGCCAGCAGTCGCACGAACACCGGGGAGCTGTTTTTT.

This clonotype was detected many times. The chain has TRBV7-9 and TRBJ1-1; D ambiguous. Germline CDR1 is SEHNR and CDR2 is FQNEAQ (reference sequence). The V gene lost 1 base and the J gene lost 10 bases, with 7 bases spanning the gap. The CDR3 spans 11 residues. The CDR3 sequence: CASSLETGAFF. DNA for the CDR3: TGTGCCAGCAGCTTAGAAACGGGAGCTTTCTTT.

This clonotype was detected many times. The chain has TRBV3-1 and TRBJ1-2; a weak D match, TRBD1 (5 bases). The germline CDR1 and CDR2 sequences are LGHDT and YNNKEL (reference sequence). The CDR3 sequence is 20 residues long. V lost 0 bases to trimming and J lost 4 bases, with 27 bases between them. CDR3 protein: CASSQDRRTPGLKRGYGYTF. The CDR3 DNA is TGTGCCAGCAGCCAAGATCGAAGGACACCAGGATTGAAACGCGGCTATGGCTACACCTTC.

This clonotype was detected many times. The rearrangement links TRBV23-1 to TRBJ2-1; D ambiguous. TRBV23-1 is an ORF, and what it does is uncertain. V was pared by 3 bases and J by 1 base, with 10 bases between. The CDR3 runs to 15 residues. The CDR3 here is CASSHHPASYNEQFF. The CDR3 coding sequence is TGCGCCAGCAGTCATCACCCGGCATCCTACAATGAGCAGTTCTTC.

The chain combines TRBV7-6 with TRBJ2-5, with D perhaps matching TRBD2 (6 bases). The CDR3 has 13 amino acids. Trimming took 5 bases from V and 7 from J, leaving 14 bases between them. The germline V gene has CDR1 SGHVS and CDR2 FNYEAQ. CDR3 DNA sequence: TGTGCCAGCAGCCCCGAGGTGGGGGGGACCCAGTACTTC. Its translation is CASSPEVGGTQYF.

Many counts were recorded for this clonotype. As the CDR3 is not closed by the conserved phenylalanine or tryptophan, this likely results from a read error. The chain joins TRBV12-3 or TRBV12-4 to TRBJ1-1; possible D gene TRBD1, 6 bases. V was clipped by 4 bases and J by 7 bases, with 19 bases between them. The CDR3 extends over 15 amino acids. The CDR3 bases are TGTGCCAGCAGTTCCAAACAGGGTGGGTTGGATGAAGCTTTCCTT. This sequence encodes CASSSKQGGLDEAFL.

This clonotype appeared many times. This chain links TRBV6-2 or TRBV6-3 with TRBJ2-3; no definite D call. CDR3 length: 14 residues. CDR1 is MNHEY and CDR2 is SVGEGT in the germline V gene. Trimming took 2 bases from V and 6 from J, leaving 12 bases between them. DNA for the CDR3: TGTGCCAGCAGTTACGGGTCGAGTGTGGATACGCAGTATTTT. Its protein is CASSYGSSVDTQYF.

This clonotype has only a few counts. The V call is TRBV27, the J call TRBJ2-1; D is uncertain. CDR3 length equals 11 residues. V lost 2 bases, J lost 6 bases, and 2 bases lay in between. Germline lookup yields CDR1 MNHEY and CDR2 SMNVEV (reference sequence). The CDR3 reads CASSLGNEQFF. CDR3 sequence (DNA): TGTGCCAGCAGTTTAGGCAATGAGCAGTTCTTC.

This clonotype was observed many times. V is TRBV7-6 and J is TRBJ2-3, with D unclear. The CDR3 is 14 amino acids. Germline V gives CDR1 SGHVS, CDR2 FNYEAQ. Between the trimmed V and J ends, which lost 5 bases and 0 bases, there was a span of 9 bases. The CDR3 protein is CASSPSTSTDTQYF. In DNA, the CDR3 is TGTGCCAGCAGCCCTTCCACTAGCACAGATACGCAGTATTTT.

This clonotype was counted only a few times. The rearrangement uses TRBV19 and TRBJ2-7; D ambiguous. The CDR3 contains 14 residues. CDR1 and CDR2 (germline): LNHDA, SQIVND (reference sequence). The germline V and J ends were trimmed by 3 bases and 0 bases, with 9 bases remaining between them. The CDR3 DNA reads TGTGCCAGTAGTATGAGTGTCAGCTCCTACGAGCAGTACTTC. It translates to CASSMSVSSYEQYF. The full variable domain, its missing parts supplied by reference TRBV19 and TRBJ2-7, is DGGITQSPKYLFRKEGQNVTLSCEQNLNHDAMYWYRQDPGQGLRLIYYSQIVNDFQKGDIAEGYSVSREKKESFPLTVTSAQKNPTAFYLCASSMSVSSYEQYFGPGTRLTVT.

V and J are TRBV19 and TRBJ2-7; 7 bases fit TRBD1. CDR3 length equals 13 residues. The V gene end was trimmed by 11 bases and the J gene end by 3 bases; junction bases not matched to a gene: 10. Germline CDR1 LNHDA, CDR2 SQIVND (reference sequence). The CDR3 is CASSTGLGYEQYF. CDR3 sequence (DNA): TGTGCCTCCTCGACAGGGCTCGGCTACGAGCAGTACTTC. Using reference TRBV19 and TRBJ2-7 for the parts outside the CDR3, the full variable domain is DGGITQSPKYLFRKEGQNVTLSCEQNLNHDAMYWYRQDPGQGLRLIYYSQIVNDFQKGDIAEGYSVSREKKESFPLTVTSAQKNPTAFYLCASSTGLGYEQYFGPGTRLTVT.

This clonotype was counted at least ten times. The V gene is TRBV3-1, the J gene TRBJ2-4, with 7 bases matching TRBD2. Germline V gene lookup returns CDR1 LGHDT and CDR2 YNNKEL (reference sequence). V shed 3 bases, J shed 8 bases, and the junction held 7 bases outside the gene matches. The CDR3 contains 14 residues. CDR3: CASSQGGDADIQYF. The CDR3 coding sequence is TGTGCCAGCAGCCAGGGAGGGGACGCGGACATTCAGTACTTC.

This clonotype counts as medium-sized. The rearrangement joins TRBV5-1 to TRBJ2-2; D is tentatively TRBD1 or TRBD2 (5 bases each). Trimming took off 0 bases at V and 4 bases at J, with 13 bases between the two ends. Germline CDR1 and CDR2: SGHRS and YFSETQ. The CDR3 is 16 amino acids. The CDR3 spells CASSLGQTGATGELFF. CDR3 DNA sequence: TGCGCCAGCAGCTTGGGGCAAACCGGGGCCACCGGGGAGCTGTTTTTT. Variable domain in full (rest from reference TRBV5-1 and TRBJ2-2): KAGVTQTPRYLIKTRGQQVTLSCSPISGHRSVSWYQQTPGQGLQFLFEYFSETQRNKGNFPGRFSGRQFSNSRSEMNVSTLELGDSALYLCASSLGQTGATGELFFGEGSRLTVL.

In this sample, this clonotype turned up many times. This chain connects TRBV3-1 to TRBJ2-1; 10 bases are a match to TRBD2. V was pared by 2 bases and J by 8 bases, with 9 bases of the junction left unmatched. The CDR3 consists of 16 residues. Per the germline V gene, CDR1 is LGHDT and CDR2 is YNNKEL (reference sequence). Here the CDR3 DNA reads TGTGCCAGCAGCCAACCGAGGGCTAGCGGGAGCGATGAGCAGTTCTTC. The encoded protein is CASSQPRASGSDEQFF.

This clonotype was detected ten times or more. The V gene is TRBV7-3, the J gene TRBJ2-1; a weak D match, TRBD2 (5 bases). CDR1 and CDR2 from the germline V gene are SGHTA and FQGTGA. The length of the CDR3 is 16 residues. Trimming left V 6 bases short and J 0 bases short, with 15 bases between. This CDR3 is CASSFSGYSSYNEQFF. The CDR3 region has the DNA TGTGCCAGCAGTTTCAGCGGATACAGCTCCTACAATGAGCAGTTCTTC.

This clonotype occurred many times. The V gene is TRBV11-3, the J gene TRBJ2-2, with 9 bases lining up with TRBD1. This CDR3 is built from 16 residues. The V gene's germline CDR1 is SGHNT and CDR2 YENEEA. The J segment lost 4 bases and the V segment lost 3 bases, leaving 6 bases of the junction unmatched. CDR3 in DNA: TGTGCCAGCAGCTTTTCCGGACAGGGGTTCACCGGGGAGCTGTTTTTT. It codes for CASSFSGQGFTGELFF. Together with reference TRBV11-3 and TRBJ2-2, the CDR3 gives the full variable domain: EAGVVQSPRYKIIEKKQPVAFWCNPISGHNTLYWYLQNLGQGPELLIRYENEEAVDDSQLPKDRFSAERLKGVDSTLKIQPAELGDSAVYLCASSFSGQGFTGELFFGEGSRLTVL.

There are many counts of this clonotype. As DNA, the CDR3 is TGTGCCAGCAGCCTAGATCTCGACGAGCAGTACTTC. It codes for CASSLDLDEQYF. The gene calls are TRBV5-5 and TRBJ2-7; D is undetermined. Trimming shortened V by 4 bases and J by 5 bases, and 10 bases separated the two germline ends. Germline CDR1 is SGHKS and CDR2 is YYEKEE (reference sequence). The CDR3 has 12 residues.

This clonotype was detected many times. V and J are TRBV5-1 and TRBJ2-5, with D uncertain. The CDR3 is made up of 14 amino acids. CDR1 SGHRS and CDR2 YFSETQ come from the germline V gene. V gave up 0 bases and J gave up 5 bases, with 11 bases separating them. CDR3 residues: CASSLVGGEETQYF. Written as DNA, the CDR3 is TGCGCCAGCAGCTTGGTGGGCGGCGAGGAGACCCAGTACTTC.

This clonotype was picked up many times. The chain carries TRBV11-3 and TRBJ1-6; D is possibly TRBD1 (5 bases). The CDR3 covers 17 residues. Trimming shortened V by 8 bases and J by 5 bases, and 22 bases separated the two germline ends. Per the germline V gene, CDR1 is SGHNT and CDR2 is YENEEA. CDR3 DNA: TGTGCCAGCGGCGACTTCCGGGACCACGGGAATAATTCACCCCTCCACTTT. It encodes CASGDFRDHGNNSPLHF.

This clonotype was picked up many times. V usage is TRBV27 and J usage is TRBJ1-2; D unclear. The V gene's germline CDR1 is MNHEY and CDR2 SMNVEV (reference sequence). V was clipped by 4 bases and J by 4 bases, with 13 bases between them. The CDR3 is 14 amino acids. CDR3 sequence (DNA): TGTGCCAGCAGTTCCCCACCTCACTCCTATGGCTACACCTTC. Translation gives CASSSPPHSYGYTF.

The sample holds one count of this clonotype. It may be a read error: a sequence one base away is much more abundant. The chain combines TRBV7-9 with TRBJ1-1; D ambiguous. Germline CDR1 and CDR2: SEHNR and FQNEAQ (reference sequence). The CDR3 runs to 14 residues. CDR3 DNA: TGTGCCAGCAGCCGATCAGTGGGGAACACTGAAGCTCTCTTT. Amino acids: CASSRSVGNTEALF.

This clonotype was detected ten times or more. This chain links TRBV7-2 with TRBJ1-5; D is possibly TRBD1 (5 bases). CDR3 length: 13 residues. Germline lookup yields CDR1 SGHTA and CDR2 FQGNSA. Trimming took 5 bases from V and 9 from J, leaving 14 bases between them. The CDR3 bases are TGTGCCAGCAGCAGGGGTCAGGGAGGGCCCCAGCATTTT. Protein: CASSRGQGGPQHF.

Ten or more counts support this clonotype. The chain has TRBV3-1 and TRBJ2-5, with D perhaps TRBD1 (6 bases). Looked up from germline, CDR1 is LGHDT and CDR2 is YNNKEL (reference sequence). The V end lost 3 bases, the J end lost 2 bases, and 13 bases lay between the germline ends. The CDR3 loop spans 15 amino acids. The CDR3 protein is CASSQLSGQQETQYF. The CDR3 DNA follows: TGTGCCAGCAGCCAGTTATCTGGACAGCAAGAGACCCAGTACTTC.